This TCR beta chain stems from a study of shared clonotypes between healthy human individuals. Broader study findings: Limitation of the genetic and exposure-history diversity represented came from the few donors.

Every immunoSEQ plate was one replicate of a subset's evenly spread DNA. In replicate PCRs of sorted subsets, around 0.2 ug DNA, roughly 31,000 T cell genomes, was used. This table comes from immunoSEQ multiplex PCR, and its TCRdb copy is limited to in-frame clones, with some not included. Of 2,100,000 or so clones in the sample, more than 90% were seen once. Of note for this clone: What it recognizes is unknown.

The sequenced sample was naive CD4+ T cells sorted from blood. Subset noted: CD45RA+ positively selected. The source of this sequence is a man between 18 and 35 years old in good health.

CDR3 DNA sequence: TGTGCCAGCAGCGTAGGTAGGGGAAACTATGGCTACACCTTC. This encodes CASSVGRGNYGYTF. This chain connects TRBV9 to TRBJ1-2, with D tentatively TRBD1 (5 bases). V lost 0 bases and J lost 2, with 8 bases in between. The germline CDR1 and CDR2 sequences are SGDLS and YYNGEE. The CDR3 covers 14 residues.